This T cell receptor (beta chain) was found in a study of blood T cell repertoires in COVID-19. Overall study context: Both acute and convalescent COVID-19 samples were obtained from the United States, Italy and Spain. PBMCs, B-cell-depleted T cells, or T cells were the source of the cDNA or gDNA that made up the material.

There are 14 residues in the CDR3. Trimming pared 2 bases from V and 1 base from J, leaving 6 bases between. Looked up from germline, CDR1 is SGHTA and CDR2 is FQGNSA. Clones were read by immunoSEQ multiplex PCR, and TCRdb kept only the in-frame ones, dropping some. This table has hundreds of thousands of clones, around 92% appearing once. Seattle researchers signed up patients amid active infection and tracked them longitudinally. This sequence was found in a woman aged 25-40 years with COVID-19, enrolled during active disease. The V gene is TRBV7-2, the J gene TRBJ2-4; D unclear. The sequenced sample consisted of peripheral blood. CDR3 loop: CASSLNWAKNIQYF. The CDR3 DNA is TGTGCCAGCAGCTTAAACTGGGCCAAAAACATTCAGTACTTC.